What follows are 17 T cell receptor gamma chains derived from one specimen sequenced in a study of Vγ9Vδ2 T cells in congenital toxoplasmosis. TRGC- and TRDC-specific primers primed one-tube template-switch reverse transcription to make cDNA. The TRGC primer design covered both constant genes, TRGC1 and TRGC2. TCRdb reapplied CATT to the reads. The table includes several hundred gamma-chain clones, under 25% detected once. The specimen was gamma-delta T cells from blood. These receptors came from a child younger than 10 born to a mother with Toxoplasma gondii infection during pregnancy, either congenitally infected or uninfected (not recorded which).

This clone is labeled large. It differs at one base from a far larger clone, so likely a read error. The chain couples TRGV9 to TRGJP. Germline CDR1 reads GITISATS; CDR2 reads ISYDGTV (reference sequence). J gave up 7 bases and V 0 bases, and 3 bases lay outside the gene matches. CDR3 size: 16 residues. Written as DNA, the CDR3 is TGTGCCTTGTGGGAGGTGCACGAGTTGGGCAAAAAAATCAAGGTATTT. It is translated as CALWEVHELGKKIKVF.

By share of the sample, this clone is medium-sized. Given a far larger clone just one base away, this is likely a sequencing read error. This sequence joins TRGV9 and TRGJP. Looked up from germline, CDR1 is GITISATS and CDR2 is ISYDGTV (reference sequence). Trimming cost V 5 bases and J 2 bases; bases outside gene matches: 0. The CDR3 totals 15 residues. CDR3 residues: CALWGQELGKKIKVF. CDR3 in DNA: TGTGCCTTGTGGGGGCAAGAGTTGGGCAAAAAAATCAAGGTATTT.

This clone is categorized as large (0.1 to 1%). This CDR3 is also generated by other DNA sequences in the sample. This chain connects TRGV9 to TRGJP. The CDR3 loop spans 15 amino acids. Germline V CDR1 and CDR2: GITISATS, ISYDGTV (reference sequence). Trimming removed 1 base from V and 6 bases from J; junction bases left unmatched: 0. CDR3 bases: TGTGCCTTGTGGGAGGTAGAGTTGGGCAAAAAAATCAAGGTATTT. Translating gives CALWEVELGKKIKVF.

This clone qualifies as large. The same CDR3 arises from other DNA sequences in this sample as well. This chain links TRGV10 with TRGJP1. TRGV10 has ORF status, its function being uncertain. The CDR3 runs to 14 residues. After removal of 8 bases from V and 3 bases from J, the junction contained 7 bases not matched to a gene. The CDR3: CAAWDYPTGWFKIF. CDR3 nucleotides: TGTGCTGCGTGGGATTACCCCACTGGTTGGTTCAAGATATTT.

By share, this clone counts as medium-sized (0.01 to 0.1%). This chain joins TRGV9 and TRGJP. Germline trimming cut 3 bases from V and 7 bases from J; bases unmatched to any gene: 6. The V gene's germline CDR1 is GITISATS and CDR2 ISYDGTV (reference sequence). The CDR3 runs to 16 residues. The CDR3 coding sequence is TGTGCCTTGTGGGAGATGCTGGAGTTGGGCAAAAAAATCAAGGTATTT. As protein: CALWEMLELGKKIKVF.

Note on this clone: One base away lies a much larger clone, so this may be a sequencing read error. Other DNA sequences in the sample encode the same CDR3. The V call is TRGV2, the J call TRGJ1 or TRGJ2. Germline lookup yields CDR1 EGSNGY and CDR2 YDSYNSKV. The CDR3 is 16 residues long. The CDR3 DNA sequence: TGTGCCACATGGGACGGGCCCCCTGGTTTTTATTATAAGAAACTCTTT. It encodes CATWDGPPGFYYKKLF.

By share of the sample, this clone is large. The chain combines TRGV9 with TRGJ1 or TRGJ2. CDR1 GITISATS and CDR2 ISYDGTV come from the germline V gene (reference sequence). The CDR3 loop spans 13 amino acids. The J segment lost 12 bases and the V segment lost 0 bases, leaving 11 bases of the junction unmatched. The CDR3 loop reads CALWEVDGRRKLF. The CDR3 DNA reads TGTGCCTTGTGGGAGGTGGACGGGCGTAGGAAACTCTTT.

This clone is termed large. This rearrangement joins TRGV3 to TRGJ1 or TRGJ2. The length of the CDR3 is 16 residues. Per the germline V gene, CDR1 is VTNTFY and CDR2 is YDVSTARD (reference sequence). V shed 1 base and J 2 bases; nucleotides not matched to a gene: 11. CDR3 sequence reads: CATWDRLCGDYYKKLF. CDR3 DNA: TGTGCCACCTGGGACAGACTCTGCGGGGATTATTATAAGAAACTCTTT.

In regard to this clone: The TCRdb protein comes from a much larger clone and disagrees with this DNA's translation at residue 4, likely due to a read error; the protein given here is derived from the DNA. The V gene is TRGV4, the J gene TRGJ1 or TRGJ2. The CDR3 is 14 residues long. The germline gives CDR1 EGSTGY, CDR2 YDSYTSSV. CDR3 nucleotides: TGTGCCACCCGGGATGGGCCAAGTTATTATAAGAAACTCTTT. It translates to CATRDGPSYYKKLF.

Points on this clone: This probably arose from a read error, given a far larger clone one base away. The sample contains more than one DNA sequence encoding this CDR3. This chain links TRGV10 with TRGJ1 or TRGJ2. TRGV10 is annotated as an ORF whose role is uncertain. This CDR3 region has 10 residues. The DNA for the CDR3 is TGTGCCGCGTGGAGGTATAAGAAACTCTTT. This codes for CAAWRYKKLF.

A word on this clone: This is likely an artifact of a read error, given a far larger clone one base away. The chain is built from TRGV5 and TRGJ1 or TRGJ2. The CDR3 contains 14 residues. The J segment lost 2 bases and the V segment lost 4 bases, leaving 8 bases of the junction unmatched. In germline, CDR1 is VINAFY, CDR2 YDVSNSKD. DNA of the CDR3: TGTGCCACCTGGGATGCTCGGGATTATTATAAGAAACTCTTT. Its translation is CATWDARDYYKKLF.

This clone is medium-sized (0.01 to 0.1%). Other DNA sequences in this specimen translate into the identical CDR3. V usage is TRGV9 and J usage is TRGJP. The germline V gene has CDR1 GITISATS and CDR2 ISYDGTV (reference sequence). V lost 6 bases to trimming and J lost 4 bases; unmatched junction nucleotides: 3. CDR3 length equals 15 residues. This CDR3 is CALWKQELGKKIKVF. CDR3 in DNA: TGTGCCTTGTGGAAACAAGAGTTGGGCAAAAAAATCAAGGTATTT.

J is TRGJ1 or TRGJ2 and V is TRGV2. With V trimmed by 6 bases and J by 5 bases, 1 base remained unmatched. This CDR3 is 10 amino acids long. Looked up from germline, CDR1 is EGSNGY and CDR2 is YDSYNSKV. The CDR3 protein is CATWNYKKLF. The CDR3 coding sequence is TGTGCCACCTGGAATTATAAGAAACTCTTT.

This clone was seen a handful of times. This DNA's translation and the protein TCRdb lists, from a much larger clone, do not match at residue 10, likely due to a read error; the protein shown is translated from the DNA. The chain combines TRGV9 with TRGJP. Germline assignment: CDR1 GITISATS and CDR2 ISYDGTV (reference sequence). This CDR3 is 16 amino acids long. This chain's CDR3 is CALWEVQELSKKIKVF. The DNA for the CDR3 is TGTGCCTTGTGGGAGGTGCAAGAGTTGAGCAAAAAAATCAAGGTATTT.

Points on this clone: With only one base between it and a far larger clone, this is likely a read error. V and J are TRGV9 and TRGJP. The CDR3 contains 17 residues. Losses at the gene ends were 3 bases for V and 7 bases for J; bases not matched to a gene: 9. Germline V CDR1 and CDR2: GITISATS, ISYDGTV (reference sequence). The CDR3 coding sequence is TGTGCCTTGTGGGAGTCGATAAAGGAGTTGGGCAAAAAAATCAAGGTATTT. Amino acids: CALWESIKELGKKIKVF.

As for this clone: The amino acid sequence in TCRdb belongs to a much larger clone and departs from this DNA's translation at residue 4, likely a sequencing read error; the sequence shown is translated from the DNA. The chain uses TRGV9 and TRGJP. Germline CDR1 and CDR2: GITISATS and ISYDGTV (reference sequence). The CDR3 sequence is 16 residues long. The CDR3 DNA follows: TGTGCCTTGTGCGAGGTGGATAAGTTGGGCAAAAAAATCAAGGTATTT. Translated, it gives CALCEVDKLGKKIKVF.

Notes on this clone: A read error is the likely source, as a far larger clone sits one nucleotide away. The gene calls are TRGV9 and TRGJP. The CDR3 totals 18 residues. Per germline, CDR1 GITISATS and CDR2 ISYDGTV (reference sequence). The CDR3 here is CALREVHIQELGKKIKVF. The CDR3 coding sequence is TGTGCCTTGCGGGAGGTGCACATACAAGAGTTGGGCAAAAAAATCAAGGTATTT.